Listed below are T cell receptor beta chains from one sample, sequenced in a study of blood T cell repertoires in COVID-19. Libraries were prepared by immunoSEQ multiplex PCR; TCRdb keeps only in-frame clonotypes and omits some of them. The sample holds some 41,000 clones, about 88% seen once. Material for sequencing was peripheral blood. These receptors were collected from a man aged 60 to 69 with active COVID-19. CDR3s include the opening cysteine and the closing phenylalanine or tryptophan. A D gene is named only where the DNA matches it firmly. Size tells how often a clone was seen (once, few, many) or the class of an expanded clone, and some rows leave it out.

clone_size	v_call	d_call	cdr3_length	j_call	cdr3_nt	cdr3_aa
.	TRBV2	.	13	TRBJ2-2	TGTGCCAGCGATCCGGGCGGGACCGGGGAGCTGTTTTTT	CASDPGGTGELFF
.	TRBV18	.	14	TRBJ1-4	TGTGCCAGCTCAACAAGACAGGATAATGAAAAACTGTTTTTT	CASSTRQDNEKLFF
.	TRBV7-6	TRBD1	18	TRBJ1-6	TGTGCCAGCAGCTTAGGAACCCCGACAGGGGGCTGGAATTCACCCCTCCACTTT	CASSLGTPTGGWNSPLHF
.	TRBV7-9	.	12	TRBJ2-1	TGTGCCAGCAGCTTCACTAGCAATGAGCAGTTCTTC	CASSFTSNEQFF
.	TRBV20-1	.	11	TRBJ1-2	TGTGGGAGTGAGCTGGAGGGCGGCTACACCTTC	CGSELEGGYTF
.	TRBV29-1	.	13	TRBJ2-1	TGCAGCGTTTCCCTAGCGAACTACAATGAGCAGTTCTTC	CSVSLANYNEQFF
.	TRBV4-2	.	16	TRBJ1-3	TGTGCCAGCAGCCAAGTTCCAGGGATGACTGGAAACACCATATATTTT	CASSQVPGMTGNTIYF
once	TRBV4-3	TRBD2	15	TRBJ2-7	TGCGCCAGCAGCCTTCAGCGGGAGTTTTATGGGGAGCAGTACTTC	CASSLQREFYGEQYF
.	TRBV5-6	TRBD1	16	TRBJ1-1	TGTGCCAGCAGCTTTCTACTAGGACAGGGCGACACTGAAGCTTTCTTT	CASSFLLGQGDTEAFF
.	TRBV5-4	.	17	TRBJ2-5	TGTGCCAGCAGCTTGGGCCTCGGGGCAGGGGCCCAAGAGACCCAGTACTTC	CASSLGLGAGAQETQYF
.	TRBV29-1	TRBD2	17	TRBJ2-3	TGCAGCGTTTACCTAGCGGGAGAATTTTCTAGCACAGATACGCAGTATTTT	CSVYLAGEFSSTDTQYF
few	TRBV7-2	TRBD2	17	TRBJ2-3	TGTGCCAGCAGCCGGAACGCAGCGGGAGGTGGCACAGATACGCAGTATTTT	CASSRNAAGGGTDTQYF
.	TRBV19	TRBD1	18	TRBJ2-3	TGTGCCAGCCGCCTGAAGACACGGGACAGCCTTAGCACAGATACGCAGTATTTT	CASRLKTRDSLSTDTQYF
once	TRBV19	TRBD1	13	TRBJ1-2	TGTGCCAGTAGCAGCACAGGGGACTCTGGCTACACCTTC	CASSSTGDSGYTF
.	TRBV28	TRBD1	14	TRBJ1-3	TGTGCCAGCAGGGAGAGGGGGACAGGGCACACCATATATTTT	CASRERGTGHTIYF
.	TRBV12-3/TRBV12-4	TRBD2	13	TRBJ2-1	TGTGCCAGCAACCCCGGGACTAGCGGGAGAGAGTTCTTC	CASNPGTSGREFF
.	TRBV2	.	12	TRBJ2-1	TGTGCCAGCAGGGAACTTAACAATGAGCAGTTCTTC	CASRELNNEQFF
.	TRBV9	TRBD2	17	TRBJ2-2	TGTGCCAGCAGCGTAGCCCCAAGCGGGAGGGAGCCCGGGGAGCTGTTTTTT	CASSVAPSGREPGELFF
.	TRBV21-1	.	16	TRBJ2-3	TGTGCCAGCAGCAAAAGGGAGGGATCTAGCACAGATACGCAGTATTTT	CASSKREGSSTDTQYF
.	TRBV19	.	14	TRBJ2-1	TGTGCCAGTAGTACGGGAATGGCCTACAATGAGCAGTTCTTC	CASSTGMAYNEQFF
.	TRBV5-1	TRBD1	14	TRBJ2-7	TGCGCCAGCAGCAATCCCGGGACAGGCTACGAGCAGTACTTC	CASSNPGTGYEQYF
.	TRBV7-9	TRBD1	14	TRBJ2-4	TGTGCCAGCAGCTGGCAGGGGGTTGGGAACATTCAGTACTTC	CASSWQGVGNIQYF
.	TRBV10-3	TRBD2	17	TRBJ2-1	TGTGCCATCAGTGACCCCGTTACTAGCGGGAGTGCAAATGAGCAGTTCTTC	CAISDPVTSGSANEQFF
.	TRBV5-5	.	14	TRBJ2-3	TGTGCCAGCGACTCCACAGGGAACACAGATACGCAGTATTTT	CASDSTGNTDTQYF
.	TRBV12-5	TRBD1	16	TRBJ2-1	TGTGCTAGTGGTTATTGGACAGGGAGCTCCTACAATGAGCAGTTCTTC	CASGYWTGSSYNEQFF
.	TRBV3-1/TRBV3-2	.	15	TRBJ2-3	TGTGCCAGCAGCCAAGTACTTACCTACACAGATACGCAGTATTTT	CASSQVLTYTDTQYF
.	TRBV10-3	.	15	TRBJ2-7	TGTGCCATCAGTGCGAGACTCGATAGTATGTCCGAGCAGTACTTC	CAISARLDSMSEQYF
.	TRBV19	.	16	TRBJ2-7	TGTGCCAGTAGTATAGTTGGACATGAAACTTCCTACGAGCAGTACTTC	CASSIVGHETSYEQYF
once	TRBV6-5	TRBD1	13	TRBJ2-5	TGTGCCAGCAGGACAGGGAATGGAGAGACCCAGTACTTC	CASRTGNGETQYF
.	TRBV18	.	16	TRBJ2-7	TGTGCCAGCTCACCACTTGGTGTAGGGGGTCGGTACGAGCAGTACTTC	CASSPLGVGGRYEQYF
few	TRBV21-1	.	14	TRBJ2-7	TGTGCCAGCAGCAACGGGAGGGCAATCGACGAGCAGTACTTC	CASSNGRAIDEQYF
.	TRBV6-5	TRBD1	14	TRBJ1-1	TGTGCCAGCAGTCCTACAGGGGGTCGCGTTGAAGCTTTCTTT	CASSPTGGRVEAFF
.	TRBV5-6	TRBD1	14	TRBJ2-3	TGTGCCAGCAGCCGGACAGGGGACACAGATACGCAGTATTTT	CASSRTGDTDTQYF
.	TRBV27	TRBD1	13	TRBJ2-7	TGTGCCAGCAGTCCCCGACAGGGTCTGGAGCAGTACTTC	CASSPRQGLEQYF
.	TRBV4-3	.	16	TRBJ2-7	TGCGCCAGCAGCGAAGGGCCAACCAGTCCCGTCCACGAGCAGTACTTC	CASSEGPTSPVHEQYF
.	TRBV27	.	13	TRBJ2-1	TGTGCCAGCAGGGGCGGGCTCCACAATGAGCAGTTCTTC	CASRGGLHNEQFF
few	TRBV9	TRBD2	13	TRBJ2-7	TGTGCCAGCAGCGTAGGCGGGAGGTACGAGCAGTACTTC	CASSVGGRYEQYF
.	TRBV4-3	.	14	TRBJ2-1	TGCGCCAGCAGCCAAGTAAGCAGGGCGGATGAGCAGTTCTTC	CASSQVSRADEQFF
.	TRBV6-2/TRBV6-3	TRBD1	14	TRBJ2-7	TGTGCCAGCAGTCAGGGGACAGCACCGTTCGAGCAGTACTTC	CASSQGTAPFEQYF
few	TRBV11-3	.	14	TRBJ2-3	TGTGCCAGCAGCTTTGGCGCGGGTGCAGATACGCAGTATTTT	CASSFGAGADTQYF
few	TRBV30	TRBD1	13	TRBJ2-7	TGTGCCTGGGTCGGACAGGGCGGCTACGAGCAGTACTTC	CAWVGQGGYEQYF
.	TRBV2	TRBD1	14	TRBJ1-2	TGTGCCAGCAGTCTCACAGGGGGCAACTATGGCTACACCTTC	CASSLTGGNYGYTF
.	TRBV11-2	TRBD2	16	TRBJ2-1	TGTGCCAGCAGCTTAGAGGCCGGGAGGACCTACAATGAGCAGTTCTTC	CASSLEAGRTYNEQFF
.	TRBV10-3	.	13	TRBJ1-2	TGTGCCATCAGTCACGGGGGGGAGTATGGCTACACCTTC	CAISHGGEYGYTF
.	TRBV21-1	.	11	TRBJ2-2	TGTGCCAGCGGGCATCCCGGGGAGCTGTTTTTT	CASGHPGELFF
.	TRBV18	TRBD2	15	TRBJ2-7	TGTGCCAGCTCACCACTAGCGGGAGGGCCGTACGAGCAGTACTTC	CASSPLAGGPYEQYF
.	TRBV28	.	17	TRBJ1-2	.	CASSLFGSGGHPYGYTF
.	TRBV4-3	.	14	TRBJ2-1	TGCGCCAGCAGCCAAGAAGAAGCGACCAATGAGCAGTTCTTC	CASSQEEATNEQFF
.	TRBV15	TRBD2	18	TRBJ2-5	TGTGCCACCAGCAGAGATACTAGCGGGAGGGCCGGTCAAGATACCCAGTACTTC	CATSRDTSGRAGQDTQYF
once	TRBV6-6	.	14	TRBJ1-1	TGTGCCAGCGACGACAGGACCATGAACACTGAAGCTTTCTTT	CASDDRTMNTEAFF
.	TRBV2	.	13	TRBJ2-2	TGTGCCACCACAGGGAAGAACACCGGGGAGCTGTTTTTT	CATTGKNTGELFF
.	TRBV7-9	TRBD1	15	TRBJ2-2	TGTGCCAGCAGCTCATACAGGGGGCCCACCGGGGAGCTGTTTTTT	CASSSYRGPTGELFF
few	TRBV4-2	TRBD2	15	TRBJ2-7	TGTGCCAGCAGCCCACCCGGGACTAGCGGGAGCGAGCAGTACTTC	CASSPPGTSGSEQYF
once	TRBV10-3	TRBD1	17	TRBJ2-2	TGTGCCATCAGCGGACAGGGGGCATTTAAAGACACCGGGGAGCTGTTTTTT	CAISGQGAFKDTGELFF